Shown below are 21 T cell receptor beta chains from a single sample sequenced in a study of T-cell reconstitution after alpha-beta-depleted transplantation in children. Unique molecular identifiers were used in preparing the TCRbeta library. TCRdb itself ran the PCR reads through MiXCR, one entry per CDR3 protein. There are fewer than 750,000 distinct CDR3 sequences in the sample; approximately 22% occur only once, and 13% to 15% lies in the top ten. The specimen comprised PBMCs, mostly from graft donor cells, sampled 360 days after TCRalphabeta/CD19-depleted stem cell transplant. All receptors derive from a boy less than two years old who had a stem cell transplant for acute myeloid leukemia, so the T cells may come from the graft donor.

This clonotype was seen at least ten times. This chain uses TRBV29-1 with TRBJ2-5, with 7 bases matching TRBD1. This CDR3 has 14 amino acids. V lost 2 bases, J lost 4 bases, and 7 bases stayed unmatched. Germline V gene sequence: CDR1 SQVTM, CDR2 ANQGSEA. This CDR3 is CSVESGQRIETQYF. The CDR3 DNA sequence: TGCAGCGTTGAATCGGGACAGAGGATAGAGACCCAGTACTTC.

This clonotype has at least ten counts. CDR3 DNA: TGTGCCAGCAGTTTAGCGCGGGGGGGGTGGAATGAGCAGTTCTTC. Protein product: CASSLARGGWNEQFF. The V and J genes are TRBV12-3 or TRBV12-4 and TRBJ2-1; 9 nucleotides line up with TRBD2. The CDR3 has 15 residues. V trimming: 0 bases; J trimming: 7 bases; junction bases outside the gene matches: 4.

This clonotype occurred a few times. The chain combines TRBV7-6 with TRBJ2-5; no clear D gene. The CDR3 loop spans 19 amino acids. Germline-derived CDR1 and CDR2 are SGHVS and FNYEAQ. Trimming shortened V by 2 bases and J by 4 bases, and 26 bases separated the two germline ends. The CDR3 bases are TGTGCCAGCAGCTTAATCCGGTTGCCAAATCCGGTTTTGGGAGAGACCCAGTACTTC. As protein: CASSLIRLPNPVLGETQYF.

This clonotype was recorded once. At one end the junction does not follow the germline gene, possibly because of a read error. The V and J genes are TRBV4-2 and TRBJ2-5; D may correspond to TRBD1 or TRBD2 (5 bases each). The CDR3 contains 16 residues. Germline values: CDR1 LGHNA, CDR2 YNFKEQ. This chain's CDR3 is CTSSQVDPEGRETQYF. The CDR3 bases are TGTACCAGCAGCCAAGTTGACCCCGAGGGGCGAGAGACCCAGTACTTC.

In its sample, this clonotype was seen many times. The chain combines TRBV20-1 with TRBJ2-6; 7 nucleotides match TRBD2. The germline gives CDR1 DFQATT, CDR2 SNEGSKA (reference sequence). This CDR3 region has 18 residues. V was pared by 0 bases and J by 0 bases, with 8 bases of the junction left unmatched. CDR3 residues: CSARDLSGDFSGANVLTF. Here the CDR3 DNA reads TGCAGTGCTAGAGATCTCAGCGGGGACTTCTCTGGGGCCAACGTCCTGACTTTC.

The V call is TRBV11-2, the J call TRBJ2-2; 12 nucleotides match TRBD2. J was trimmed by 1 base and V by 2 bases; bases with no gene match: 5. The CDR3 covers 18 residues. Germline CDR1 and CDR2: SGHAT and FQNNGV. CDR3 bases: TGTGCCAGCAGCTTACCTTTGGGACTAGCGGGGAACACCGGGGAGCTGTTTTTT. Amino acids: CASSLPLGLAGNTGELFF.

The V call is TRBV20-1, the J call TRBJ2-2, with TRBD2 matching over 9 bases. The CDR3 runs 13 residues. Trimming removed 1 base from V and 14 bases from J; junction bases left unmatched: 8. CDR1 and CDR2 from the germline V gene are DFQATT and SNEGSKA (reference sequence). CDR3 DNA sequence: TGCAGTGCTAGAGGGGAGCGGGGGGCGGGTCTGTTTTTT. Amino acid sequence: CSARGERGAGLFF.

This chain's CDR3 is CASSQDKRGGMADTQYF. CDR3 nucleotides: TGCGCCAGCAGCCAAGATAAACGGGGGGGCATGGCAGATACGCAGTATTTT. This chain links TRBV4-3 with TRBJ2-3; 8 bases are shared with TRBD2. After removal of 0 bases from V and 4 bases from J, the junction contained 9 bases not matched to a gene. In germline, CDR1 is LGHNA, CDR2 YSLEER. This CDR3 spans 17 amino acids.

The gene calls are TRBV6-5 and TRBJ2-7; 10 nucleotides align to TRBD1. V dropped 4 bases and J dropped 3; count of bases not matched to a gene: 3. The CDR3 spans 14 residues. Germline CDR1 reads MNHEY; CDR2 reads SVGAGI. CDR3 in DNA: TGTGCCAGCAGTTTCGACAGGGGGCTCTACGAGCAGTACTTC. Translated, it gives CASSFDRGLYEQYF.

This clonotype was seen repeatedly, ten times or more. The rearrangement uses TRBV6-5 and TRBJ2-1; possibly TRBD1 for D (6 bases). The V gene's germline CDR1 is MNHEY and CDR2 SVGAGI. V was clipped by 0 bases and J by 0 bases, with 9 bases between them. This CDR3 spans 16 amino acids. CDR3 region: CASSYSTGSSYNEQFF. Here the CDR3 DNA reads TGTGCCAGCAGTTACTCGACAGGTAGCTCCTACAATGAGCAGTTCTTC.

In its sample, this clonotype was seen many times. In DNA form, the CDR3 reads TGTGCCAGCAGTTTAGGGGGAAATAATAATGAGCAGTTCTTC. Translated, it gives CASSLGGNNNEQFF. The chain couples TRBV12-3 or TRBV12-4 to TRBJ2-1; D not certain. The CDR3 has 14 amino acids. V was clipped by 1 base and J by 7 bases, with 11 bases between them.

This clonotype was picked up many times. This chain joins TRBV20-1 and TRBJ2-7, with D tentatively TRBD2 (5 bases). Per the germline V gene, CDR1 is DFQATT and CDR2 is SNEGSKA (reference sequence). CDR3 size: 13 residues. V lost 2 bases, J lost 1 base, and 9 bases lay in between. Here the CDR3 reads CSARRRLSYEQYF. The CDR3 bases are TGCAGTGCTAGACGGAGGCTATCCTACGAGCAGTACTTC.

This clonotype was counted at least ten times. The chain joins TRBV5-1 to TRBJ2-5; the D gene is possibly TRBD2 (5 bases). Trimming removed 8 bases at V and 5 bases at J, with 13 bases between. The CDR3 consists of 12 residues. CDR1 and CDR2 (germline): SGHRS, YFSETQ. The DNA for the CDR3 is TGCGCCAGTCGGCTAGCTGGTGAGACCCAGTACTTC. It translates to CASRLAGETQYF.

This clonotype was counted only a few times. The CDR3 DNA follows: TGCGCCAGCAGCCAAGATTATAACGGGGGACCCTACGAGCAGTACTTC. Protein product: CASSQDYNGGPYEQYF. V is TRBV4-3 and J is TRBJ2-7; possible D gene TRBD2, 6 bases. Between the trimmed V and J ends, which lost 0 bases and 2 bases, there was a span of 14 bases. Germline CDR1 and CDR2: LGHNA and YSLEER. The CDR3 loop spans 16 amino acids.

This clonotype has ten or more counts. The CDR3 DNA reads TGCAGTGCTAGAGCCGAACCGACTAGCGGGCGGGATACGCAGTATTTT. The encoded protein is CSARAEPTSGRDTQYF. The chain uses TRBV20-1 and TRBJ2-3; 10 nucleotides line up with TRBD2. There are 16 residues in the CDR3. V lost 1 base and J lost 6; bases outside the gene matches: 10. Per the germline V gene, CDR1 is DFQATT and CDR2 is SNEGSKA (reference sequence).

This clonotype showed up many times. This chain connects TRBV12-3 or TRBV12-4 to TRBJ1-4, with D possibly matching TRBD1 (6 bases). V lost 3 bases to trimming and J lost 4 bases, with 12 bases between them. This CDR3 comprises 15 residues. For the CDR3, the DNA is TGTGCCAGCAGTTTGATGGGGGCAGTTAATGAAAAACTGTTTTTT. Protein product: CASSLMGAVNEKLFF.

This chain connects TRBV12-3 or TRBV12-4 to TRBJ2-1; TRBD1 might be the D (6 bases). CDR3 size: 14 residues. Trimming removed 6 bases from V and 2 bases from J, with 11 bases in between. CDR3 DNA sequence: TGTGCCAGCAGGCACGGGACACCCTACAATGAGCAGTTCTTC. Its translation is CASRHGTPYNEQFF.

The rearrangement uses TRBV28 and TRBJ1-5; no firm D call. The V gene's germline CDR1 is MDHEN and CDR2 SYDVKM. V lost 2 bases, J lost 7 bases, and 12 bases lay in between. CDR3 length equals 14 residues. The CDR3 DNA sequence: TGTGCCAGCAGTTTAGGGCTAGGTGAGCAGCCCCAGCATTTT. It is translated as CASSLGLGEQPQHF.

This clonotype was seen a few times. The J gene is TRBJ1-3, the V gene TRBV12-3 or TRBV12-4, with D possibly being TRBD1 (6 bases). The germline V and J ends were trimmed by 6 bases and 2 bases, with 11 bases remaining between them. CDR3 length: 14 residues. The DNA for the CDR3 is TGTGCCAGCAGACCAGGGGTGGCTGGAAACACCATATATTTT. As protein: CASRPGVAGNTIYF.

The V and J genes are TRBV20-1 and TRBJ1-5, with 8 bases identical to TRBD1. J gave up 5 bases and V 6 bases, and 12 bases lay outside the gene matches. Germline assignment: CDR1 DFQATT and CDR2 SNEGSKA (reference sequence). The CDR3 runs to 15 residues. Written as DNA, the CDR3 is TGCAGTGCCATTTCCGGGACAGGAGGGGATCAGCCCCAGCATTTT. Residues: CSAISGTGGDQPQHF.

This rearrangement joins TRBV29-1 to TRBJ2-7, with a tentative D call TRBD2 (6 bases). Germline-derived CDR1 and CDR2 are SQVTM and ANQGSEA. The CDR3 totals 11 residues. V lost 6 bases to trimming and J lost 5 bases, with 11 bases between them. The CDR3 is CSVGGTHEQYF. DNA of the CDR3: TGCAGCGTGGGCGGGACCCACGAGCAGTACTTC.